This T cell receptor beta chain was sequenced for a study of CD8 T cells in ankylosing spondylitis. General study results and limits: What seemed typical of ankylosing spondylitis blood was a TCR beta motif built from about eight highly homologous variants.

TCRdb reanalysed the 5' RACE reads using MiXCR and keeps one entry per CDR3 protein. The table lists 200,000 or so distinct CDR3 sequences, roughly 25% of them singletons. CDR3 length equals 16 residues. With V trimmed by 2 bases and J by 10 bases, 11 bases remained unmatched. Germline V gene data show CDR1 as SGHDT and CDR2 as YYEEEE. This clonotype was detected many times. Its antigen is unidentified. This receptor was identified in a male donor with ankylosing spondylitis or in good health (not recorded which). The sequencing input was blood, either unsorted or a sorted T cell fraction (not recorded which). The chain couples TRBV5-6 to TRBJ2-1, with 11 bases lining up with TRBD2. In nucleotides, the CDR3 is TGTGCCAGCAGCTTTTTTGGGACTAGCGGTAGGACGGAGCAGTTCTTC. Amino acids: CASSFFGTSGRTEQFF.